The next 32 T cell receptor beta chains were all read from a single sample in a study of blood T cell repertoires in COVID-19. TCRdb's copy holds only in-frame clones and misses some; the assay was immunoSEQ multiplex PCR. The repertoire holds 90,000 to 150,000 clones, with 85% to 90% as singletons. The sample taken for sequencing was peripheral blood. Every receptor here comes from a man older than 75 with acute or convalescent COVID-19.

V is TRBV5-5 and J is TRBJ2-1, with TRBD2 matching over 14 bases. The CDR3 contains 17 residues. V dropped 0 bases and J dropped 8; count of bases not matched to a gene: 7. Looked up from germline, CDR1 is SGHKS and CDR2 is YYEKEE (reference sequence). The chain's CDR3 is CASSLGGTSGSRYEQFF. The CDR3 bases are TGTGCCAGCAGCTTGGGGGGGACTAGCGGGAGCAGGTATGAGCAGTTCTTC.

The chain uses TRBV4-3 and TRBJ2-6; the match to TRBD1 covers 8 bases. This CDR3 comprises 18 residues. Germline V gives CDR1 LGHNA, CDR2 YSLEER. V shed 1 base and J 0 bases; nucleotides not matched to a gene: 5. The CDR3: CASSQVAGGLSGANVLTF. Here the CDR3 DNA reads TGCGCCAGCAGCCAAGTGGCAGGGGGCCTCTCTGGGGCCAACGTCCTGACTTTC.

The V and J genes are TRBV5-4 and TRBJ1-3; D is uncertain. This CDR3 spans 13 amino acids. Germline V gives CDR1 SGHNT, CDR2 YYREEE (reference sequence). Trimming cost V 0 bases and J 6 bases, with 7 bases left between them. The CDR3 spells CASSLVATNTIYF. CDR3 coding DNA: TGTGCCAGCAGCTTGGTTGCTACAAACACCATATATTTT.

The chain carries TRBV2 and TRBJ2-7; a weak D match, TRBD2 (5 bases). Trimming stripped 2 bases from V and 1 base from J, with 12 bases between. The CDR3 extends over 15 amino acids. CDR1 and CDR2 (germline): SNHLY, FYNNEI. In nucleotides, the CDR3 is TGTGCCAGCAGTGAAAACCGGGAACCATCCTACGAGCAGTACTTC. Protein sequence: CASSENREPSYEQYF.

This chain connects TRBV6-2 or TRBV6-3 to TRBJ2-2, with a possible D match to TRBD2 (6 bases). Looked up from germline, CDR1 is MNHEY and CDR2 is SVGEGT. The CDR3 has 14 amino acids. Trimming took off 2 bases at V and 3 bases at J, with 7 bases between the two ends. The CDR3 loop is CASSYRRDTGELFF. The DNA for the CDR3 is TGTGCCAGCAGTTACAGGAGGGACACCGGGGAGCTGTTTTTT.

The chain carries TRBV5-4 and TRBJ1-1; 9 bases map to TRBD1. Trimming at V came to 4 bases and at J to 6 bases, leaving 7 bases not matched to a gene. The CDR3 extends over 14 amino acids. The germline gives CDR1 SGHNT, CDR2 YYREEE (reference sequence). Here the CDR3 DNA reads TGTGCCAGCAGCGTACAGGGACAGGGCCCTGAAGCTTTCTTT. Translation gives CASSVQGQGPEAFF. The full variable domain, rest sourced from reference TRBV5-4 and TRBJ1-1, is ETGVTQSPTHLIKTRGQQVTLRCSSQSGHNTVSWYQQALGQGPQFIFQYYREEENGRGNFPPRFSGLQFPNYSSELNVNALELDDSALYLCASSVQGQGPEAFFGQGTRLTVV.

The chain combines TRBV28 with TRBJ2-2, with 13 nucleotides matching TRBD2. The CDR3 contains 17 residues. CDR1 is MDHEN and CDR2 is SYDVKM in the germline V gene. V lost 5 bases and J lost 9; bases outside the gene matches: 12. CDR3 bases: TGTGCCAGCAGTAGTGGGACTAGCGGGAAGGTGGCCCGGGAGCTGTTTTTT. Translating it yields CASSSGTSGKVARELFF.

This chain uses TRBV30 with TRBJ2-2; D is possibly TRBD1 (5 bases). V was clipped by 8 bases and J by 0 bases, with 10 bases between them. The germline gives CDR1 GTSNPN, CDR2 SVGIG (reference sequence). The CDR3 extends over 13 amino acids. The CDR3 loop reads CAQGSTNTGELFF. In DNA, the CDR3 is TGTGCCCAGGGATCTACGAACACCGGGGAGCTGTTTTTT.

The CDR3 DNA is TGTGCCAGCAGCCAACGAGCGGGAGGTAGCTCCTACGAGCAGTACTTC. This gives the protein CASSQRAGGSSYEQYF. J is TRBJ2-7 and V is TRBV3-1 (or the pseudogene TRBV3-2); TRBD2 agrees at 9 bases. The V gene end was trimmed by 2 bases and the J gene end by 0 bases; junction bases not matched to a gene: 5. Germline V lookup: CDR1 LGHDT, CDR2 YNNKEL (reference sequence). The CDR3 is made up of 16 amino acids.

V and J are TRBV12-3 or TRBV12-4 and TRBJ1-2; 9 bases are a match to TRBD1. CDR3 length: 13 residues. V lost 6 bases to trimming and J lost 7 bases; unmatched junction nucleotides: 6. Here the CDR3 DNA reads TGTGCCAGCAGGGGACAGGGCCTAGGTGGCTACACCTTC. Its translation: CASRGQGLGGYTF.

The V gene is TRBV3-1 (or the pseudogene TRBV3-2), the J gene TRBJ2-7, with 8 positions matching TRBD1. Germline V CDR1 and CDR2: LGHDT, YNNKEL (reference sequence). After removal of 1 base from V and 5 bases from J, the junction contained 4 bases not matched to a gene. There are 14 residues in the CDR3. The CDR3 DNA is TGTGCCAGCAGCCAAGCCGCGACAGGGGACGAGCAGTACTTC. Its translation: CASSQAATGDEQYF.

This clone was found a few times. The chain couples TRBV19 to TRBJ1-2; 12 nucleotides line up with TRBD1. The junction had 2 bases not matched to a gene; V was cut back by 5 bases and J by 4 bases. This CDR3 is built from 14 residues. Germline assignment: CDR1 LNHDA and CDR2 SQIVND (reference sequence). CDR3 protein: CASSGDRGLYGYTF. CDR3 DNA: TGTGCCAGTAGTGGGGACAGGGGGCTCTATGGCTACACCTTC. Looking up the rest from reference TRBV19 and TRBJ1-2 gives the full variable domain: DGGITQSPKYLFRKEGQNVTLSCEQNLNHDAMYWYRQDPGQGLRLIYYSQIVNDFQKGDIAEGYSVSREKKESFPLTVTSAQKNPTAFYLCASSGDRGLYGYTFGSGTRLTVV.

The CDR3 DNA reads TGCGCCAGCAGTGACCAGGGTTTCAGTTCACCCCTCCACTTT. Translated, it gives CASSDQGFSSPLHF. The rearrangement uses TRBV10-2 and TRBJ1-6, with D perhaps TRBD1 (5 bases). Germline V gene data show CDR1 as WSHSY and CDR2 as SAAADI. This CDR3 is 14 amino acids long. Trimming left V 3 bases short and J 9 bases short, with 12 bases between.

CDR3 sequence (DNA): TGTGCCAGCAGCTCTGGGACTAGTTTCAATGAGCAGTTCTTC. It codes for CASSSGTSFNEQFF. The chain combines TRBV11-3 with TRBJ2-1; TRBD2 aligns across 8 bases. The germline gives CDR1 SGHNT, CDR2 YENEEA. This CDR3 spans 14 amino acids. The junction had 5 bases not matched to a gene; V was cut back by 4 bases and J by 6 bases.

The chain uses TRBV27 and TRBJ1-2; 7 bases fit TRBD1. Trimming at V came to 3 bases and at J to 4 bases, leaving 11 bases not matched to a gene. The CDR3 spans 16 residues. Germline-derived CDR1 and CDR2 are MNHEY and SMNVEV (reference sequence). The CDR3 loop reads CASSFSDRVGIYGYTF. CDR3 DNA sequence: TGTGCCAGCAGTTTCTCCGACAGGGTTGGGATCTATGGCTACACCTTC.

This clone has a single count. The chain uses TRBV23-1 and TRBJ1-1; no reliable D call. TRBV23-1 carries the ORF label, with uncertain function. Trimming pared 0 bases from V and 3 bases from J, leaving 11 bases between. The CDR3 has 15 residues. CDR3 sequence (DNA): TGCGCCAGCAGTCAATCGTCACCTCGGGACACTGAAGCTTTCTTT. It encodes CASSQSSPRDTEAFF.

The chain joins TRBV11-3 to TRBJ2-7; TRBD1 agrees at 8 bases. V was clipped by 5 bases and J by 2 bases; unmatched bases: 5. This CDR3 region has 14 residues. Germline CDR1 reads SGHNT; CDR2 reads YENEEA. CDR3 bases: TGTGCCAGCAGCCCGGGGACAGGTCCCTACGAGCAGTACTTC. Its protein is CASSPGTGPYEQYF.

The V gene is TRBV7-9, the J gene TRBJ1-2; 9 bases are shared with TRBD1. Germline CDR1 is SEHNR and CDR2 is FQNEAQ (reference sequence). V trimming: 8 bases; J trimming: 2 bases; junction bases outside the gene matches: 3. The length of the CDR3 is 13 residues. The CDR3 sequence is CASGGTGNYGYTF. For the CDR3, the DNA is TGTGCCAGCGGGGGGACAGGGAACTATGGCTACACCTTC.

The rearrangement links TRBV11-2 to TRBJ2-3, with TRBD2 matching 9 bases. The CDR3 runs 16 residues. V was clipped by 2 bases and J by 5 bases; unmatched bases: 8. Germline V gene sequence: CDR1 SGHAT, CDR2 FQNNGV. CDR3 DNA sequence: TGTGCCAGCAGCTTATTACCTAGCGGGGCGGGAGATACGCAGTATTTT. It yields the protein CASSLLPSGAGDTQYF.

This CDR3 is CASSFRPGQGRRDTEAFF. The CDR3 DNA sequence: TGTGCCAGCAGCTTCAGACCGGGACAGGGGAGGAGGGACACTGAAGCTTTCTTT. The chain couples TRBV11-2 to TRBJ1-1; 10 nucleotides line up with TRBD1. The CDR3 runs to 18 residues. J was trimmed by 3 bases and V by 3 bases; bases with no gene match: 13. Germline CDR1 is SGHAT and CDR2 is FQNNGV.

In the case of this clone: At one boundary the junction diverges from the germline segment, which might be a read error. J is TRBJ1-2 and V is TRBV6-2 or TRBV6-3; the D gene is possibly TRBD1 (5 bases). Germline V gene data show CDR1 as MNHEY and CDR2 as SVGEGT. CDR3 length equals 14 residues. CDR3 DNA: TGTGCCAGCAGTCCCCGAAAGGGGAACCCTCGTCCGGCCTTC. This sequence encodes CASSPRKGNPRPAF.

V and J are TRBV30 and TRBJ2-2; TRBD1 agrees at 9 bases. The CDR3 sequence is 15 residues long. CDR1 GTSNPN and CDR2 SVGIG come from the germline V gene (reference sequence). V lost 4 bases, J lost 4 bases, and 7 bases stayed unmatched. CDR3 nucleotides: TGTGCCTGGATTTCGGGACAGGGCCGCACCGGGGAGCTGTTTTTT. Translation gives CAWISGQGRTGELFF.

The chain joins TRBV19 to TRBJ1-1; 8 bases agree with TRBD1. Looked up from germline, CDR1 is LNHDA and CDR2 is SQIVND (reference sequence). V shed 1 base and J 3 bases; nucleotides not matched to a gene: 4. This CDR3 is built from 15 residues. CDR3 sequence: CASSIGQGLHTEAFF. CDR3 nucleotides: TGTGCCAGTAGTATAGGACAGGGGCTCCACACTGAAGCTTTCTTT.

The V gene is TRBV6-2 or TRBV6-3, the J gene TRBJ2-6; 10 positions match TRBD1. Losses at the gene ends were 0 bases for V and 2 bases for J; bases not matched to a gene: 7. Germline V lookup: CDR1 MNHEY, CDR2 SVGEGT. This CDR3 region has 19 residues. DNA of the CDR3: TGTGCCAGCAGTTACTCGACCCGGGACAGGGGACCTGGGGCCAACGTCCTGACTTTC. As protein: CASSYSTRDRGPGANVLTF.

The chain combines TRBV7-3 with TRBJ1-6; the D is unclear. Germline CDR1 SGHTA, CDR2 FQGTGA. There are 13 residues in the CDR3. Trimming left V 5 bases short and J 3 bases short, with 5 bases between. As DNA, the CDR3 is TGTGCCAGCAGCATAGACTATAATTCACCCCTCCACTTT. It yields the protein CASSIDYNSPLHF.

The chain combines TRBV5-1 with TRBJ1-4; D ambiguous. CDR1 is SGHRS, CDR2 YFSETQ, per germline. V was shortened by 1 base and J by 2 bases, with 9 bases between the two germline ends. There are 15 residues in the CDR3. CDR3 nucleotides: TGCGCCAGCAGCTTGATCGGTGTTACTAATGAAAAACTGTTTTTT. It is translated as CASSLIGVTNEKLFF.

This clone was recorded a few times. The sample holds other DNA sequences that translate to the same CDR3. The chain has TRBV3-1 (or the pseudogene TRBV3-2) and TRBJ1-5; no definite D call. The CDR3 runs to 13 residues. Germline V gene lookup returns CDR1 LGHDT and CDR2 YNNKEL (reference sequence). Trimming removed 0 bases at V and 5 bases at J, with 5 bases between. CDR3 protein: CASSQDRDQPQHF. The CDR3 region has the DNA TGTGCCAGCAGCCAAGATAGAGATCAGCCCCAGCATTTT.

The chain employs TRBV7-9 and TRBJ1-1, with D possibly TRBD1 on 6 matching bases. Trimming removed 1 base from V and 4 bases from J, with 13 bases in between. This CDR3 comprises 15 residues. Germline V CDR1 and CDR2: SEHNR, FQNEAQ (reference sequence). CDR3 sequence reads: CASSLEGTGSTEAFF. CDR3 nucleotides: TGTGCCAGCAGCTTAGAGGGAACAGGGTCCACTGAAGCTTTCTTT.

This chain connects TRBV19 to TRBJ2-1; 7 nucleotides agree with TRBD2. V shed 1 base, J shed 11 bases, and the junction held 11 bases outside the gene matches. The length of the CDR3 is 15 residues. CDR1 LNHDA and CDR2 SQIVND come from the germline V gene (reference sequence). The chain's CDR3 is CASSIGASGQNQQFF. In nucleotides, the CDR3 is TGTGCCAGTAGTATAGGGGCTAGCGGACAAAACCAGCAGTTCTTC.

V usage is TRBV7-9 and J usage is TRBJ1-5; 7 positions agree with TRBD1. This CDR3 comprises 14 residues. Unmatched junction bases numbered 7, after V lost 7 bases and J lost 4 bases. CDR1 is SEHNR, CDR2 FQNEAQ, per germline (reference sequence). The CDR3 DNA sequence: TGTGCCAGCACGTCCGGGACAGCTAATCAGCCCCAGCATTTT. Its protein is CASTSGTANQPQHF.

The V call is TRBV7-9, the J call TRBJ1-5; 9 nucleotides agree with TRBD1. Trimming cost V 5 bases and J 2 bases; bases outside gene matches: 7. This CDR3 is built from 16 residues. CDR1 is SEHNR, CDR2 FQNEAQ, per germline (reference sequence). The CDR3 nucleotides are TGTGCCAGCAGCCTGTGGACAGGGGAAGGCAATCAGCCCCAGCATTTT. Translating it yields CASSLWTGEGNQPQHF. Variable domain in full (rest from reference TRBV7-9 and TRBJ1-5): DTGVSQNPRHKITKRGQNVTFRCDPISEHNRLYWYRQTLGQGPEFLTYFQNEAQLEKSRLLSDRFSAERPKGSFSTLEIQRTEQGDSAMYLCASSLWTGEGNQPQHFGDGTRLSIL.

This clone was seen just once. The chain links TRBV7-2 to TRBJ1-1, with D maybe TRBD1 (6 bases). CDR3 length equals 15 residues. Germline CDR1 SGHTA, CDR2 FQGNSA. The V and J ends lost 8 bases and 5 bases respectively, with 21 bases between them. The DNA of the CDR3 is TGTGCCAGCCTCCGGGCGGGCGGGGGCAGTACTGAAGCTTTCTTT. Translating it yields CASLRAGGGSTEAFF.